A single TCR beta chain is shown here with its context. Its specificity is not known. Germline CDR1 MGHRA, CDR2 YSYEKL. The CDR3 has 12 amino acids. V gave up 2 bases and J gave up 3 bases, with 4 bases separating them. The sample originates from a study of cytomegalovirus exposure and HLA in healthy donors. Across the study: The same platform was used for the roughly 120 validation repertoires and the roughly 700 first-cohort repertoires, a later analysis reported.

General study results and limits: It was reported that the classifier diagnosed cytomegalovirus status with high specificity and sensitivity in both the original and validation cohorts. The study found most TCR sequences rare, yet found some public TCRs in many donors. According to a later analysis, TCR clusters from the first cohort tended to co-occur in the 120 or so validation repertoires.

Profiling relied on immunoSEQ multiplex PCR, and the TCRdb table lists in-frame clones only, not all of them. The repertoire includes roughly 150,000 clones, roughly nine tenths of them detected once, and about 3.5% sits in the top ten. What was sequenced was PBMCs. The chain recombines TRBV4-1 with TRBJ1-1, with D uncertain. This TCR came from a woman under 30 in good health and CMV-seropositive. CDR3 nucleotide sequence: TGCGCCAGCAGCCAATCCTACACTGAAGCTTTCTTT. Translated, it gives CASSQSYTEAFF.